Listed below are T cell receptor beta chains from one sample, sequenced in a study of blood T cell repertoires in COVID-19. Repertoires were generated with immunoSEQ multiplex PCR, while TCRdb's copy carries only in-frame clones and drops some. The sample includes 350,000 or so clones, approximately 89% of them seen just once. The sample taken for sequencing was peripheral blood. The receptors derive from a woman aged 55-70 years with COVID-19, enrolled during active disease. The CDR3 runs from the conserved cysteine through the conserved F or W. The order of the fields is D gene, CDR3 length, J gene, V gene, CDR3 protein. The D gene is left open where the match is weak.

d_call: NA; cdr3_length: 15; j_call: TRBJ1-4; v_call: TRBV7-9; cdr3_aa: CASSLGSGRDEKLFF
d_call: TRBD1; cdr3_length: 14; j_call: TRBJ1-2; v_call: TRBV3-1/TRBV3-2; cdr3_aa: CASSQDDRGPGYTF
d_call: TRBD1; cdr3_length: 13; j_call: TRBJ2-7; v_call: TRBV5-5; cdr3_aa: CASIIQGAGEQYF
d_call: TRBD1; cdr3_length: 15; j_call: TRBJ1-5; v_call: TRBV18; cdr3_aa: CASSEPGQSNQPQHF
d_call: NA; cdr3_length: 15; j_call: TRBJ1-1; v_call: TRBV28; cdr3_aa: CASSLTQPMNTEAFF
d_call: NA; cdr3_length: 14; j_call: TRBJ2-7; v_call: TRBV10-3; cdr3_aa: CAISDRWASYEQYF
d_call: NA; cdr3_length: 15; j_call: TRBJ2-1; v_call: TRBV3-1/TRBV3-2; cdr3_aa: CASSQDKGRRNEQFF
d_call: NA; cdr3_length: 13; j_call: TRBJ1-2; v_call: TRBV18; cdr3_aa: CASSPTSLYGYTF
d_call: TRBD1; cdr3_length: 14; j_call: TRBJ1-1; v_call: TRBV5-1; cdr3_aa: CASSWTGGDTEAFF
d_call: NA; cdr3_length: 16; j_call: TRBJ1-4; v_call: TRBV7-8; cdr3_aa: CASSLAGQVNNEKLFF
d_call: NA; cdr3_length: 15; j_call: TRBJ1-1; v_call: TRBV19; cdr3_aa: CASRTRDTSYTEAFF
d_call: TRBD1; cdr3_length: 17; j_call: TRBJ1-1; v_call: TRBV19; cdr3_aa: CASSVRGTGTMNTEAFF
d_call: TRBD2; cdr3_length: 13; j_call: TRBJ2-2; v_call: TRBV5-1; cdr3_aa: CASSGAGVGELFF
d_call: NA; cdr3_length: 13; j_call: TRBJ1-1; v_call: TRBV15; cdr3_aa: CATSRGRATEAFF
d_call: NA; cdr3_length: 11; j_call: TRBJ2-7; v_call: TRBV29-1; cdr3_aa: CSARWGDEQYF
d_call: NA; cdr3_length: 12; j_call: TRBJ1-2; v_call: TRBV7-9; cdr3_aa: CASRRTYDGYTF
d_call: NA; cdr3_length: 15; j_call: TRBJ1-6; v_call: TRBV7-2; cdr3_aa: CASSLTGIYNSPLHF
d_call: TRBD2; cdr3_length: 16; j_call: TRBJ2-3; v_call: TRBV5-1; cdr3_aa: CASSPGLAGFTDTQYF
d_call: TRBD1; cdr3_length: 14; j_call: TRBJ1-2; v_call: TRBV28; cdr3_aa: CASSTGQGRSGYTF
d_call: NA; cdr3_length: 15; j_call: TRBJ1-3; v_call: TRBV5-1; cdr3_aa: CASSLEAGTGNTIYF
d_call: TRBD2; cdr3_length: 16; j_call: TRBJ2-7; v_call: TRBV27; cdr3_aa: CASSFGGSGGLGEQYF
d_call: NA; cdr3_length: 14; j_call: TRBJ1-1; v_call: TRBV2; cdr3_aa: CASSGELLNTEAFF
d_call: NA; cdr3_length: 15; j_call: TRBJ2-3; v_call: TRBV5-5; cdr3_aa: CASSFSGTFTDTQYF
d_call: NA; cdr3_length: 14; j_call: TRBJ1-3; v_call: TRBV15; cdr3_aa: CATSRDQGRNTIYF
d_call: TRBD2; cdr3_length: 17; j_call: TRBJ2-7; v_call: TRBV6-2/TRBV6-3; cdr3_aa: CASSYSFIAGAPGEQYF
d_call: NA; cdr3_length: 13; j_call: TRBJ2-7; v_call: TRBV5-5; cdr3_aa: CASSSDRAGEQYF
d_call: NA; cdr3_length: 13; j_call: TRBJ1-1; v_call: TRBV6-5; cdr3_aa: CATYRVRDTEAFF
d_call: TRBD2; cdr3_length: 16; j_call: TRBJ2-3; v_call: TRBV7-2; cdr3_aa: CASSLIGGTSTDTQYF
d_call: NA; cdr3_length: 14; j_call: TRBJ1-2; v_call: TRBV19; cdr3_aa: CASSTGTKLEGYTF
d_call: TRBD2; cdr3_length: 17; j_call: TRBJ2-5; v_call: TRBV6-6; cdr3_aa: CASSRKPSGGAPETQYF
d_call: NA; cdr3_length: 14; j_call: TRBJ2-1; v_call: TRBV27; cdr3_aa: CASKTRLKANEQFF
d_call: NA; cdr3_length: 12; j_call: TRBJ1-2; v_call: TRBV5-1; cdr3_aa: CASSPSQDGYTF
d_call: NA; cdr3_length: 20; j_call: TRBJ1-3; v_call: TRBV9; cdr3_aa: CASSPPRPGALIISGNTIYF
d_call: NA; cdr3_length: 15; j_call: TRBJ1-3; v_call: TRBV7-2; cdr3_aa: CASTPSGVSGNTIYF
d_call: TRBD1; cdr3_length: 14; j_call: TRBJ1-3; v_call: TRBV2; cdr3_aa: CASSTGAEGNTIYF
d_call: TRBD1; cdr3_length: 16; j_call: TRBJ2-7; v_call: TRBV18; cdr3_aa: CASSPAPRGRFYEQYF
d_call: TRBD2; cdr3_length: 17; j_call: TRBJ2-5; v_call: TRBV9; cdr3_aa: CASSVAPLAGGQETQYF
d_call: TRBD1; cdr3_length: 15; j_call: TRBJ2-7; v_call: TRBV27; cdr3_aa: CASSLSPTGVYEQYF
d_call: NA; cdr3_length: 15; j_call: TRBJ2-1; v_call: TRBV19; cdr3_aa: CASRTGGGFHNEQFF
d_call: TRBD1; cdr3_length: 14; j_call: TRBJ2-7; v_call: TRBV7-2; cdr3_aa: CASSAGQGTYEQYF
d_call: NA; cdr3_length: 16; j_call: TRBJ1-3; v_call: TRBV4-2; cdr3_aa: CASSPTRGSSGNTIYF
d_call: TRBD2; cdr3_length: 16; j_call: TRBJ2-2; v_call: TRBV5-4; cdr3_aa: CASSSPTSGGAGELFF
d_call: TRBD1; cdr3_length: 13; j_call: TRBJ2-5; v_call: TRBV5-1; cdr3_aa: CASSRDRGETQYF
d_call: NA; cdr3_length: 14; j_call: TRBJ1-5; v_call: TRBV7-2; cdr3_aa: CASSLINRNQPQHF
d_call: NA; cdr3_length: 14; j_call: TRBJ2-7; v_call: TRBV28; cdr3_aa: CASSRWGVSYEQYF
d_call: NA; cdr3_length: 12; j_call: TRBJ2-7; v_call: TRBV6-5; cdr3_aa: CASSENSYEQYF
d_call: NA; cdr3_length: 13; j_call: TRBJ1-2; v_call: TRBV6-5; cdr3_aa: CASSYTDSFGYTF
d_call: NA; cdr3_length: 14; j_call: TRBJ1-2; v_call: TRBV6-5; cdr3_aa: CASRSRTPDYGYTF
d_call: NA; cdr3_length: 15; j_call: TRBJ1-1; v_call: TRBV5-1; cdr3_aa: CASSLGTAGNTEAFF
d_call: TRBD2; cdr3_length: 16; j_call: TRBJ2-1; v_call: TRBV14; cdr3_aa: CASSQDRTGGPDEQFF
d_call: NA; cdr3_length: 14; j_call: TRBJ1-1; v_call: TRBV21-1; cdr3_aa: CASSPTGGNTEAFF